These 23 T cell receptor beta chains originate from one sample sequenced in a study of T cells expressing NK-cell markers. One entry per CDR3 protein, without DNA, is what TCRdb gives after re-calling the 5' RACE reads. The sample's table shows about 160,000 distinct CDR3 sequences. The source material was blood T cells: a sorted CD56 or NKG2C T cell subset, CD4+ or CD8+ T cells, or bulk PBMC T cells (not recorded which). These receptor sequences come from a woman between 18 and 70 years old in good health.

The chain links TRBV28 to TRBJ1-2; the TCRdb call, TRBD1, lacks DNA for checking. Germline V gene sequence: CDR1 MDHEN, CDR2 SYDVKM. The CDR3 contains 13 residues. The CDR3 loop reads CASSSGDAYGYTF.

The chain uses TRBV20-1 and TRBJ2-7. This CDR3 contains 12 residues. Germline V gene data show CDR1 as DFQATT and CDR2 as SNEGSKA (reference sequence). Here the CDR3 reads CSALGGAYEQYF.

The gene calls are TRBV7-8 and TRBJ1-1. Germline V gene lookup returns CDR1 SGHVS and CDR2 FQNEAQ. The CDR3 length is 15 residues. The CDR3 is CASRSDPREGTEAFF.

CDR3 residues: CASLPGQGSYEQYF. The V gene is TRBV25-1, the J gene TRBJ2-7; TCRdb's assignment of TRBD1 cannot be checked, as there is no DNA. The CDR3 length is 14 residues. Germline V CDR1 and CDR2: MGHDK, SYGVNS.

J is TRBJ2-3 and V is TRBV2; TCRdb proposes TRBD1, but this gene call is untestable without DNA. The CDR3 totals 13 residues. The germline V gene has CDR1 SNHLY and CDR2 FYNNEI. CDR3 protein: CASRRPLEDTQYF.

This rearrangement joins TRBV5-1 to TRBJ2-3; TCRdb selects TRBD2, and the lack of DNA leaves this call unchecked. From germline, CDR1 is SGHRS and CDR2 YFSETQ. There are 13 residues in the CDR3. CDR3 loop: CASSLAGPDTQYF. The whole variable domain, filled in from reference TRBV5-1 and TRBJ2-3, reads KAGVTQTPRYLIKTRGQQVTLSCSPISGHRSVSWYQQTPGQGLQFLFEYFSETQRNKGNFPGRFSGRQFSNSRSEMNVSTLELGDSALYLCASSLAGPDTQYFGPGTRLTVL.

The chain employs TRBV19 and TRBJ2-1. Germline CDR1 and CDR2: LNHDA and SQIVND (reference sequence). The CDR3 extends over 13 amino acids. CDR3 sequence: CASSVFPHNEQFF.

The chain recombines TRBV29-1 with TRBJ2-7; absent DNA, TCRdb's TRBD2 call cannot be checked. Germline values: CDR1 SQVTM, CDR2 ANQGSEA. The CDR3 spans 15 residues. The CDR3 is CSVAPRTSGVHEQYF.

V and J are TRBV11-1 and TRBJ2-7; TCRdb indicates TRBD1, and absent DNA this call remains unverified. The CDR3 length is 15 residues. The V gene's germline CDR1 is SGHAT and CDR2 FQDESV (reference sequence). This CDR3 reads CASSSSLEGSYEQYF.

The chain combines TRBV12-3 or TRBV12-4 with TRBJ1-5; TCRdb proposes TRBD1, but this gene call is untestable without DNA. There are 15 residues in the CDR3. CDR3 region: CASSFRGVTNQPQHF.

The chain couples TRBV7-8 to TRBJ2-5; the D gene TCRdb calls, TRBD1, cannot be checked with no DNA. The germline gives CDR1 SGHVS, CDR2 FQNEAQ. CDR3 length: 16 residues. This CDR3 is CASSPTEGQTEETQYF.

The chain combines TRBV18 with TRBJ2-3. Germline CDR1 reads KGHSH; CDR2 reads LQKENI. The CDR3 extends over 11 amino acids. CDR3: CASSSTDTQYF.

The chain recombines TRBV27 with TRBJ1-1; TCRdb proposes TRBD1, but this gene call is untestable without DNA. From germline, CDR1 is MNHEY and CDR2 SMNVEV (reference sequence). The CDR3 is 14 residues long. CDR3 in amino acids: CASSLRRGLGEAFF.

CDR3 in amino acids: CAISESLTSGNTGELFF. V and J are TRBV10-3 and TRBJ2-2; TCRdb reports TRBD2, a call that lacks DNA to check it against. There are 17 residues in the CDR3. Germline V CDR1 and CDR2: ENHRY, SYGVKD.

The gene calls are TRBV3-1 and TRBJ1-2. The CDR3 is made up of 15 amino acids. From germline, CDR1 is LGHDT and CDR2 YNNKEL (reference sequence). This CDR3 is CASSQALITNYGYTF.

The V gene is TRBV2, the J gene TRBJ2-7; TCRdb returns TRBD1, unconfirmable since there is no DNA. Germline CDR1 reads SNHLY; CDR2 reads FYNNEI. The CDR3 has 17 amino acids. The CDR3 is CASRTLTSRVGSYEQYF.

This chain connects TRBV5-1 to TRBJ2-1; TCRdb gives TRBD1 as the D gene, but with no DNA this cannot be confirmed. Germline V CDR1 and CDR2: SGHRS, YFSETQ. The CDR3 spans 18 residues. The CDR3 sequence is CASSLVRQGLRSYNEQFF.

The genes are TRBV20-1 and TRBJ2-1; the D gene TCRdb calls, TRBD2, cannot be checked with no DNA. The CDR3 has 15 residues. Germline CDR1 is DFQATT and CDR2 is SNEGSKA (reference sequence). The CDR3 protein is CSARETEGSYNEQFF.

This CDR3 reads CSARDHVGLAGGYEQYF. The chain is built from TRBV20-1 and TRBJ2-7; TCRdb's D call, TRBD2, is unchecked because there is no DNA. The CDR3 runs to 17 residues. Germline values: CDR1 DFQATT, CDR2 SNEGSKA (reference sequence).

The chain couples TRBV7-8 to TRBJ1-3; TCRdb proposes TRBD1, but this gene call is untestable without DNA. Germline V gene data show CDR1 as SGHVS and CDR2 as FQNEAQ. This CDR3 has 18 amino acids. CDR3 protein: CASSLASYTGLSGNTIYF.

This chain uses TRBV5-1 with TRBJ2-2; the TRBD1 assignment by TCRdb is unverifiable without DNA. The germline V gene has CDR1 SGHRS and CDR2 YFSETQ. The length of the CDR3 is 15 residues. The CDR3 reads CASSLVVGTVGELFF.

The chain is built from TRBV20-1 and TRBJ2-1; the D gene TCRdb calls, TRBD1, cannot be checked with no DNA. Germline V gene lookup returns CDR1 DFQATT and CDR2 SNEGSKA (reference sequence). This CDR3 comprises 15 residues. The CDR3 loop reads CSARDGGQINNEQFF.

The gene calls are TRBV4-1 and TRBJ1-2; TCRdb designates TRBD1, a call that cannot be tested without DNA. Germline loops: CDR1 MGHRA, CDR2 YSYEKL. The CDR3 runs 15 residues. CDR3 sequence: CASSRGQGVNYGYTF.